This T cell receptor (beta chain) was obtained from a study of T cell changes during pregnancy in multiple sclerosis. V lost 3 bases, J lost 3 bases, and 12 bases lay in between. Germline CDR1 is MGHRA and CDR2 is YSYEKL. The CDR3 is 15 amino acids. Clones were sequenced by immunoSEQ multiplex PCR, and TCRdb holds only the in-frame ones, with some missing. This sample has about 64,000 clones, with around 96% found just once. The sample consisted of CD8+ T cells from peripheral blood mononuclear cells, taken after pregnancy. The V gene is TRBV4-1, the J gene TRBJ1-3, with D possibly being TRBD1 (5 bases). This receptor was obtained from a female donor with multiple sclerosis, enrolled in a pregnancy study. CDR3: CASSHQGGGGNTIYF. The CDR3 DNA follows: TGCGCCAGCAGCCATCAGGGTGGTGGTGGAAACACCATATATTTT.